The 29 T cell receptor beta chains below come from one sample, sequenced in a study of T-cell reconstitution after alpha-beta-depleted transplantation in children. This sample's TCRbeta library carried unique molecular identifier barcodes. TCRdb reprocessed the PCR reads with MiXCR, giving one entry per CDR3 protein. The sample includes approximately 490,000 distinct CDR3 sequences, 9.5% to 15% of them seen just once. The sample here was PBMCs from the stem cell graft donor, taken from the stem cell graft. The receptors here all came from a human donor who donated a stem cell graft to a child with combined immunodeficiency.

The rearrangement joins TRBV5-1 to TRBJ2-1; D may be TRBD2 (6 bases). There are 13 residues in the CDR3. Germline CDR1 SGHRS, CDR2 YFSETQ. V was cut by 5 bases and J by 8 bases, with 14 bases left in between. CDR3 residues: CASRQEGMDEQFF. The CDR3 region has the DNA TGCGCCAGCAGGCAGGAGGGGATGGATGAGCAGTTCTTC.

This clonotype was seen ten or more times. The chain is built from TRBV12-3 or TRBV12-4 and TRBJ2-7, with D perhaps being TRBD1 or TRBD2 (5 bases each). Trimming cost V 0 bases and J 7 bases, with 16 bases left between them. CDR3 length: 15 amino acids. CDR3 loop: CASSLAGTPSWEQYF. The CDR3 DNA sequence: TGTGCCAGCAGTTTAGCCGGGACCCCTAGCTGGGAGCAGTACTTC.

This clonotype has just a few counts. The chain couples TRBV3-1 to TRBJ2-1; 8 nucleotides align to TRBD1. Per germline, CDR1 LGHDT and CDR2 YNNKEL (reference sequence). The CDR3 has 16 amino acids. Trimming took 2 bases from V and 5 from J; bases not matched to a gene: 8. CDR3 amino acids: CASSQTDRGWNNEQFF. CDR3 coding DNA: TGTGCCAGCAGCCAAACCGACAGGGGATGGAACAATGAGCAGTTCTTC.

The J gene is TRBJ1-2, the V gene TRBV4-3; 7 bases align to TRBD1. The CDR3 runs 15 residues. In germline, CDR1 is LGHNA, CDR2 YSLEER. Trimming at V came to 0 bases and at J to 5 bases, leaving 6 bases not matched to a gene. The DNA for the CDR3 is TGCGCCAGCAGCCAAGAATCGGGGACAGTGTATGGCTACACCTTC. This encodes CASSQESGTVYGYTF.

This clonotype was observed at least ten times. A read error may account for a junction end that differs from germline. The J gene is TRBJ2-7, the V gene TRBV12-3 or TRBV12-4; D remains ambiguous. The CDR3 is 13 amino acids. The chain's CDR3 is CASSLGISRFSHF. CDR3 DNA sequence: TGTGCCAGCAGTTTGGGGATTTCCCGGTTCTCGCACTTC.

This clonotype was recorded a few times. V is TRBV12-3 or TRBV12-4 and J is TRBJ1-3; no firm D call. The CDR3 spans 11 residues. The V gene lost 6 bases and the J gene lost 8 bases, with 8 bases spanning the gap. The CDR3 region has the DNA TGTGCCAGCAGGGTGGCATACACCATATATTTT. Translating gives CASRVAYTIYF.

The table lists this clonotype with a few counts. V and J are TRBV4-3 and TRBJ2-7, with 8 nucleotides matching TRBD2. CDR3 length: 14 residues. Trimming took 1 base from V and 6 from J; bases not matched to a gene: 5. Germline-derived CDR1 and CDR2 are LGHNA and YSLEER. CDR3 loop: CASSQGTSSAEQYF. The CDR3 region has the DNA TGCGCCAGCAGCCAAGGGACTAGCTCGGCCGAGCAGTACTTC.

A few counts support this clonotype. The chain couples TRBV7-8 to TRBJ2-1, with 9 bases that match TRBD1. CDR3 length: 20 residues. Germline V gene sequence: CDR1 SGHVS, CDR2 FQNEAQ. The J segment lost 5 bases and the V segment lost 1 base, leaving 18 bases of the junction unmatched. CDR3 nucleotides: TGTGCCAGCAGCTTAGGGAGCCCACGACAGGGGGAAAAAGGTCACAATGAGCAGTTCTTC. Translating gives CASSLGSPRQGEKGHNEQFF.

The table lists this clonotype with many counts. V and J are TRBV30 and TRBJ2-7; 7 nucleotides line up with TRBD2. The CDR3 has 15 amino acids. Germline-derived CDR1 and CDR2 are GTSNPN and SVGIG (reference sequence). Trimming removed 3 bases from V and 2 bases from J; junction bases left unmatched: 10. The CDR3 DNA is TGTGCCTGGAGGGGGTCAAGGAGCGGGACCTACGAGCAGTACTTC. This encodes CAWRGSRSGTYEQYF.

This clonotype has a handful of counts. The chain uses TRBV6-6 and TRBJ2-3, with D perhaps matching TRBD1 (5 bases). In germline, CDR1 is MNHNY, CDR2 SVGAGI (reference sequence). The CDR3 is 13 amino acids. V was clipped by 1 base and J by 4 bases, with 6 bases between them. The CDR3 coding sequence is TGTGCCAGCAGTTACTTAGGGGCAGATACGCAGTATTTT. Translation gives CASSYLGADTQYF.

The gene calls are TRBV28 and TRBJ2-3; unclear D gene. This CDR3 region has 13 residues. V was cut by 2 bases and J by 6 bases, with 9 bases left in between. CDR1 and CDR2 (germline): MDHEN, SYDVKM. The CDR3 bases are TGTGCCAGCAGTTTACCCTTGCCCGATACGCAGTATTTT. Its translation: CASSLPLPDTQYF.

The rearrangement links TRBV7-2 to TRBJ2-7; tentative D call: TRBD2 (6 bases). Germline values: CDR1 SGHTA, CDR2 FQGNSA. CDR3 length equals 15 residues. The V end was cut by 6 bases, the J end by 5 bases, with 20 bases between. This CDR3 is CASSFAGGRIHEQYF. In nucleotides, the CDR3 is TGTGCCAGCAGTTTCGCCGGAGGGAGGATCCACGAGCAGTACTTC.

The sample holds many counts of this clonotype. This chain uses TRBV5-4 with TRBJ2-4; TRBD1 matches 7 bases. The J segment lost 1 base and the V segment lost 4 bases, leaving 5 bases of the junction unmatched. The CDR3 contains 15 residues. Per the germline V gene, CDR1 is SGHNT and CDR2 is YYREEE (reference sequence). The CDR3 DNA is TGTGCCAGCAGCCCCGGACAGGACGCCAAAAACATTCAGTACTTC. It encodes CASSPGQDAKNIQYF.

The chain joins TRBV11-3 to TRBJ2-7, with D perhaps TRBD1 (5 bases). The germline CDR1 and CDR2 sequences are SGHNT and YENEEA. Trimming left V 2 bases short and J 2 bases short, with 22 bases between. CDR3 size: 18 residues. CDR3 region: CASSLRVGADTYPYEQYF. The CDR3, as DNA: TGTGCCAGCAGCTTACGGGTCGGTGCGGACACGTACCCCTACGAGCAGTACTTC.

This chain uses TRBV12-3 or TRBV12-4 with TRBJ2-3; possible D gene TRBD2, 6 bases. The ends were cut back, 7 bases at V and 1 base at J, with 21 bases in the middle. This CDR3 comprises 17 residues. DNA for the CDR3: TGTGCCAGCACCTTTACGGGGGTGCGCGGGGGCACAGATACGCAGTATTTT. Translated: CASTFTGVRGGTDTQYF.

The chain combines TRBV12-3 or TRBV12-4 with TRBJ1-5, with 9 bases identical to TRBD1. J gave up 6 bases and V 6 bases, and 6 bases lay outside the gene matches. The CDR3 length is 14 residues. This CDR3 is CASRVGTGPQPQHF. The CDR3 DNA reads as TGTGCCAGCAGAGTCGGGACAGGGCCTCAGCCCCAGCATTTT.

This clonotype was detected a few times. CDR3 in amino acids: CASSLPGEGTQYF. The DNA of the CDR3 is TGTGCCAGCAGCCTACCAGGGGAGGGTACGCAGTATTTT. The chain carries TRBV7-9 and TRBJ2-3; TRBD2 is a possible D gene (7 bases). V was cut by 5 bases and J by 8 bases, with 14 bases left in between. The CDR3 runs to 13 residues. CDR1 SEHNR and CDR2 FQNEAQ come from the germline V gene (reference sequence).

J is TRBJ2-3 and V is TRBV7-6; perhaps TRBD2 as D (6 bases). In germline, CDR1 is SGHVS, CDR2 FNYEAQ. V dropped 2 bases and J dropped 5 bases, with 8 bases sitting between them. The CDR3 loop spans 13 amino acids. CDR3 in amino acids: CASSLRREDTQYF. The CDR3 nucleotides read TGTGCCAGCAGCTTAAGGCGGGAAGATACGCAGTATTTT.

This chain uses TRBV5-1 with TRBJ2-7; 9 bases fit TRBD1. This CDR3 region has 14 residues. J was trimmed by 9 bases and V by 0 bases; bases with no gene match: 7. Germline values: CDR1 SGHRS, CDR2 YFSETQ. In DNA form, the CDR3 reads TGCGCCAGCAGCTTGGGGGACAGGGTGCTTGTGCAGTACTTC. This translates into CASSLGDRVLVQYF.

The chain has TRBV5-1 and TRBJ2-7; the match to TRBD2 covers 10 bases. CDR3 length: 15 residues. V lost 4 bases and J lost 3; bases outside the gene matches: 7. CDR1 SGHRS and CDR2 YFSETQ come from the germline V gene. The CDR3 loop is CASSEVASGSYEQYF. In DNA form, the CDR3 reads TGCGCCAGCAGCGAGGTTGCTAGCGGGAGCTACGAGCAGTACTTC.

This clonotype was seen repeatedly, ten times or more. The J gene is TRBJ2-1, the V gene TRBV7-3, with TRBD2 matching over 12 bases. The junction had 17 bases not matched to a gene; V was cut back by 5 bases and J by 9 bases. The germline V gene encodes CDR1 SGHTA and CDR2 FQGTGA. This CDR3 contains 18 residues. CDR3 bases: TGTGCCAGCAGCCCGCAGGGGATTACTAGCGGGAGGTGGGGTGAGCAGTTCTTC. Its translation: CASSPQGITSGRWGEQFF.

The V gene is TRBV7-8, the J gene TRBJ2-4; 10 nucleotides line up with TRBD1. CDR1 and CDR2 (germline): SGHVS, FQNEAQ. V lost 4 bases to trimming and J lost 7 bases; unmatched junction nucleotides: 13. This CDR3 has 17 residues. This CDR3 reads CASSSPGQGIMRNIQYF. Written as DNA, the CDR3 is TGTGCCAGCAGCTCACCGGGACAGGGGATTATGAGGAACATTCAGTACTTC. The full variable domain, its missing parts supplied by reference TRBV7-8 and TRBJ2-4, is GAGVSQSPRYKVAKRGQDVALRCDPISGHVSLFWYQQALGQGPEFLTYFQNEAQLDKSGLPSDRFFAERPEGSVSTLKIQRTQQEDSAVYLCASSSPGQGIMRNIQYFGAGTRLSVL.

This clonotype was counted a few times. The chain recombines TRBV20-1 with TRBJ2-5, with D perhaps TRBD1 (5 bases). V lost 1 base to trimming and J lost 4 bases, with 13 bases between them. This CDR3 has 14 residues. Germline CDR1 reads DFQATT; CDR2 reads SNEGSKA (reference sequence). In DNA, the CDR3 is TGCAGTGCTAGAGTTGGGGCTAGAGGAGAGACCCAGTACTTC. Its protein product is CSARVGARGETQYF.

This CDR3 reads CASTPLSGTGLGGETQYF. The CDR3 DNA reads TGTGCCAGCACCCCCTTGTCCGGGACAGGGCTAGGTGGAGAGACCCAGTACTTC. This chain uses TRBV27 with TRBJ2-5; 9 bases line up with TRBD1. In germline, CDR1 is MNHEY, CDR2 SMNVEV (reference sequence). CDR3 size: 18 residues. V lost 7 bases to trimming and J lost 4 bases; unmatched junction nucleotides: 19.

In its sample, this clonotype was seen a few times. This chain joins TRBV27 and TRBJ2-1; D gene uncertain. This CDR3 has 15 residues. The V and J ends lost 3 bases and 2 bases respectively, with 11 bases between them. Germline lookup yields CDR1 MNHEY and CDR2 SMNVEV (reference sequence). The DNA of the CDR3 is TGTGCCAGCAGTTTTCGTCAGGCGACCTACAATGAGCAGTTCTTC. As protein: CASSFRQATYNEQFF.

Written as DNA, the CDR3 is TGTGCCAGCAGTTACGGTCCGGGACAGGGGTTCACCGGGGAGCTGTTTTTT. Its protein is CASSYGPGQGFTGELFF. This rearrangement joins TRBV6-2 or TRBV6-3 to TRBJ2-2, with 10 bases lining up with TRBD1. Germline assignment: CDR1 MNHEY and CDR2 SVGEGT. The CDR3 is 17 amino acids. J was trimmed by 4 bases and V by 2 bases; bases with no gene match: 7.

In this sample, this clonotype turned up a few times. This chain joins TRBV27 and TRBJ2-7; 10 bases agree with TRBD1. V shed 5 bases, J shed 7 bases, and the junction held 14 bases outside the gene matches. Germline CDR1 MNHEY, CDR2 SMNVEV (reference sequence). The CDR3 runs 16 residues. DNA for the CDR3: TGTGCCAGCAGTCCAAGGGGACAGGGGAATTGGCATGAGCAGTACTTC. Translating it yields CASSPRGQGNWHEQYF.

The rearrangement uses TRBV12-3 or TRBV12-4 and TRBJ1-4, with D unclear. Trimming cost V 3 bases and J 7 bases, with 9 bases left between them. There are 13 residues in the CDR3. CDR3 sequence (DNA): TGTGCCAGCAGTTTGACCCGACGTGAAAAACTGTTTTTT. Encoded protein: CASSLTRREKLFF.

This rearrangement joins TRBV10-3 to TRBJ2-7; 9 bases line up with TRBD1. Germline assignment: CDR1 ENHRY and CDR2 SYGVKD. The CDR3 is 14 residues long. Trimming at V came to 6 bases and at J to 0 bases, leaving 3 bases not matched to a gene. This chain's CDR3 is CAIRLTGGSYEQYF. The CDR3 DNA reads as TGTGCCATCAGACTGACAGGGGGCTCCTACGAGCAGTACTTC.